In its sample, the clone carrying this T cell receptor delta chain ranks as large. The antigen remains undetermined. The V gene end was trimmed by 3 bases and the J gene end by 0 bases; junction bases not matched to a gene: 9. This CDR3 spans 19 amino acids. In germline, CDR1 is GEAIGNYY, CDR2 EKD. TCRdb reanalysed the RT-PCR reads with CATT. In the table there are around 210 delta-chain clones, 35% of which are singletons. This entry comes from a study of gammadelta T cells in human blood. Whole-study findings and limits: Microbial exposure reportedly appeared to drive polyclonal expansion of innate gamma-delta T cells right after birth.

The material sequenced was Vgamma9Vdelta2 gamma-delta T cells from cord blood. The chain carries TRDV2 and TRDJ3, with 8 nucleotides matching TRDD3. The receptor comes from a newborn. In DNA form, the CDR3 reads TGTGCCTGTGACCTACTGGGGGCCACAACCTCCTGGGACACCCGACAGATGTTTTTC. Translating it yields CACDLLGATTSWDTRQMFF.